This is a list of T cell receptor beta chains from one sample in a study of technical replicates of blood from a few donors. Repertoires were generated with immunoSEQ multiplex PCR, while TCRdb's copy carries only in-frame clones and drops some. Of around 73,000 clones listed, 90% to 95% are singletons. Sequenced: PBMCs. The receptors were gathered from a human donor in good health. Some clones in this sample may be carry-over from other donors' samples. Both conserved end residues are part of each CDR3. A D gene is named only where the DNA matches it firmly. Size tells how often a clone was seen (once, few, many) or the class of an expanded clone, and some rows leave it out.

j_gene: TRBJ2-1
d_gene: TRBD2
abundance: .
v_gene: TRBV25-1
CDR3aa: CASRGREGLGEQFF
CDR3nt: TGTGCCAGCCGGGGCCGGGAGGGCTTAGGTGAGCAGTTCTTC

j_gene: TRBJ1-2
d_gene: TRBD1
abundance: .
v_gene: TRBV7-3
CDR3aa: CASSGTGGDGYTF
CDR3nt: TGTGCCAGCAGCGGGACAGGGGGCGACGGCTACACCTTC

j_gene: TRBJ2-4
d_gene: TRBD2
abundance: .
v_gene: TRBV9
CDR3aa: CASSVGSSGSLTKNIQYF
CDR3nt: TGTGCCAGCAGCGTCGGATCTAGCGGGAGTCTAACCAAAAACATTCAGTACTTC

j_gene: TRBJ1-1
d_gene: .
abundance: few
v_gene: TRBV7-9
CDR3aa: CASSRGEGWEAFF
CDR3nt: TGTGCCAGCAGCCGCGGGGAGGGATGGGAAGCTTTCTTT

j_gene: TRBJ2-1
d_gene: TRBD2
abundance: .
v_gene: TRBV10-3
CDR3aa: CAISPGLAGVKDEQFF
CDR3nt: TGTGCCATCAGCCCGGGACTAGCGGGAGTCAAGGATGAGCAGTTCTTC

j_gene: TRBJ2-3
d_gene: TRBD2
abundance: .
v_gene: TRBV5-1
CDR3aa: CASSVIPGTSGGTQYF
CDR3nt: TGCGCCAGCAGCGTGATACCCGGGACTAGCGGGGGAACGCAGTATTTT

j_gene: TRBJ2-1
d_gene: TRBD1
abundance: .
v_gene: TRBV6-4
CDR3aa: CASSPGQGNNEQFF
CDR3nt: TGTGCCAGCAGTCCGGGACAGGGGAACAATGAGCAGTTCTTC

j_gene: TRBJ2-2
d_gene: .
abundance: .
v_gene: TRBV7-9
CDR3aa: CASSLSERNTGELFF
CDR3nt: TGTGCCAGCAGCCTAAGTGAGCGGAACACCGGGGAGCTGTTTTTT

j_gene: TRBJ2-3
d_gene: TRBD2
abundance: .
v_gene: TRBV5-1
CDR3aa: CASSLAELAGGKDTQYF
CDR3nt: TGCGCCAGCAGCTTGGCGGAGCTAGCGGGGGGGAAAGATACGCAGTATTTT

j_gene: TRBJ2-1
d_gene: TRBD2
abundance: .
v_gene: TRBV6-4
CDR3aa: CASSELAGGNEQFF
CDR3nt: TGTGCCAGCAGTGAGCTAGCGGGAGGAAATGAGCAGTTCTTC